One and the same sample provided the 30 T cell receptor beta chains below, sequenced in a study of T cell repertoires in cytomegalovirus infection. One entry per CDR3 protein, called by TCRdb with MiXCR from the reads. The table lists more than 400,000 distinct CDR3 sequences, around 27% of them singletons, with 13% in the top ten. Sequences were obtained from PBMCs. Receptor source: a human donor in good health (CMV status not recorded). Some clones in this sample may be carry-over from other donors' samples.

DNA for the CDR3: TGTGCCAGCAGCCACGTAGGACTTCTAGCCAAAAACATTCAGTACTTC. As protein: CASSHVGLLAKNIQYF. The V and J genes are TRBV11-2 and TRBJ2-4, with D tentatively TRBD2 (5 bases). Per germline, CDR1 SGHAT and CDR2 FQNNGV. This CDR3 is built from 16 residues. Trimming shortened V by 5 bases and J by 0 bases, and 14 bases separated the two germline ends.

Many counts were recorded for this clonotype. In nucleotides, the CDR3 is TGTGCCAGCAGCTTGCGGGGACAGCCCCAAGAGACCCAGTACTTC. This translates into CASSLRGQPQETQYF. V and J are TRBV11-2 and TRBJ2-5; TRBD1 is a possible D gene (7 bases). The CDR3 runs 15 residues. The V end was cut by 3 bases, the J end by 1 base, with 12 bases between. Germline loops: CDR1 SGHAT, CDR2 FQNNGV.

The chain recombines TRBV6-6 with TRBJ1-1; 7 bases match TRBD1. Per the germline V gene, CDR1 is MNHNY and CDR2 is SVGAGI (reference sequence). Losses at the gene ends were 6 bases for V and 0 bases for J; bases not matched to a gene: 4. CDR3 length: 14 residues. The CDR3 bases are TGTGCCAGCAGGGGGACAGATCTGAACACTGAAGCTTTCTTT. This gives the protein CASRGTDLNTEAFF.

This clonotype appeared a few times. The CDR3, as DNA: TGTGCCAGCAGTTACTGGGGGGACGAGCAGTACTTC. This sequence encodes CASSYWGDEQYF. V gene TRBV6-2 or TRBV6-3 combines with J gene TRBJ2-7; TRBD2 is a possible D gene (6 bases). The germline V gene has CDR1 MNHEY and CDR2 SVGEGT. The length of the CDR3 is 12 residues. V was cut by 1 base and J by 5 bases, with 6 bases left in between.

The chain joins TRBV12-3 or TRBV12-4 to TRBJ1-1; TRBD1 is a possible D gene (5 bases). The CDR3 runs to 15 residues. Trimming pared 6 bases from V and 0 bases from J, leaving 14 bases between. The CDR3 bases are TGTGCCAGCAGGCCGGGACTGACAATGAACACTGAAGCTTTCTTT. Protein product: CASRPGLTMNTEAFF.

The chain has TRBV5-4 and TRBJ2-5, with D unclear. V lost 4 bases to trimming and J lost 5 bases, with 18 bases between them. The germline V gene has CDR1 SGHNT and CDR2 YYREEE (reference sequence). CDR3 length: 15 residues. The CDR3 spells CASSARTAAVETQYF. The DNA of the CDR3 is TGTGCCAGCAGCGCCCGGACGGCGGCGGTCGAGACCCAGTACTTC.

This clonotype has only a few counts. The J gene is TRBJ2-3, the V gene TRBV29-1; 10 nucleotides agree with TRBD2. The CDR3 is made up of 11 amino acids. CDR1 is SQVTM, CDR2 ANQGSEA, per germline. J lost 6 bases, V lost 7 bases, and 1 base had no gene match. The CDR3 spells CSGGLADTQYF. The CDR3 coding sequence is TGCAGCGGGGGACTAGCGGATACGCAGTATTTT.

There are many counts of this clonotype. The chain employs TRBV7-9 and TRBJ2-1; D uncertain. Trimming left V 2 bases short and J 0 bases short, with 14 bases between. This CDR3 has 17 amino acids. Germline loops: CDR1 SEHNR, CDR2 FQNEAQ (reference sequence). The CDR3 region is CASSLTGGASSYNEQFF. The CDR3 bases are TGTGCCAGCAGCTTAACGGGCGGCGCCAGCTCCTACAATGAGCAGTTCTTC.

The chain has TRBV5-1 and TRBJ2-5; D not certain. Trimming left V 0 bases short and J 0 bases short, with 6 bases between. The CDR3 covers 14 residues. Germline-derived CDR1 and CDR2 are SGHRS and YFSETQ. CDR3 DNA sequence: TGCGCCAGCAGCTTGGAACAGAACCAAGAGACCCAGTACTTC. Its protein is CASSLEQNQETQYF.

The chain has TRBV5-1 and TRBJ2-5, with 7 bases that match TRBD2. CDR1 is SGHRS and CDR2 is YFSETQ in the germline V gene. V was clipped by 6 bases and J by 2 bases; unmatched bases: 13. The CDR3 spans 16 residues. The CDR3 nucleotides are TGCGCCAGCACCCCCTCAAGGGCGGGACTACAAGAGACCCAGTACTTC. It yields the protein CASTPSRAGLQETQYF.

There are a few counts of this clonotype. The V and J genes are TRBV5-8 and TRBJ2-6; D call uncertain. Germline V CDR1 and CDR2: SGHTS, YDEGEE. V dropped 4 bases and J dropped 0 bases, with 11 bases sitting between them. This CDR3 spans 16 amino acids. This CDR3 is CASSPGLNSGANVLTF. The CDR3 nucleotides read TGTGCCAGCAGCCCCGGGCTGAACTCTGGGGCCAACGTCCTGACTTTC. The full variable domain, in which reference TRBV5-8 and TRBJ2-6 provide the parts outside the CDR3, is EAGVTQSPTHLIKTRGQQATLRCSPISGHTSVYWYQQALGLGLQFLLWYDEGEERNRGNFPPRFSGRQFPNYSSELNVNALELEDSALYLCASSPGLNSGANVLTFGAGSRLTVL.

This clonotype has only a few counts. The chain carries TRBV7-9 and TRBJ2-3, with a possible D match to TRBD1 (5 bases). The CDR3 loop spans 15 amino acids. V lost 3 bases and J lost 4, with 14 bases in between. Germline V lookup: CDR1 SEHNR, CDR2 FQNEAQ (reference sequence). The CDR3 here is CASSLQQVKPDTQYF. The CDR3 region has the DNA TGTGCCAGCAGCTTGCAACAGGTTAAGCCAGATACGCAGTATTTT.

This chain joins TRBV7-4 and TRBJ2-1, with a tentative D call TRBD2 (6 bases). Trimming shortened V by 3 bases and J by 7 bases, and 13 bases separated the two germline ends. Germline lookup yields CDR1 SGHVT and CDR2 SQSDAQ. The CDR3 runs 14 residues. In DNA form, the CDR3 reads TGTGCCAGCAGCTTCGGGACTCTCTGGAATGAGCAGTTCTTC. This sequence encodes CASSFGTLWNEQFF.

Many counts were recorded for this clonotype. The CDR3 spells CASSLLAGNTIYF. DNA of the CDR3: TGTGCCAGCAGCTTATTAGCAGGAAACACCATATATTTT. V and J are TRBV7-8 and TRBJ1-3; D ambiguous. The CDR3 extends over 13 amino acids. CDR1 SGHVS and CDR2 FQNEAQ come from the germline V gene. The V and J ends lost 2 bases and 4 bases respectively, with 6 bases between them.

This clonotype showed up just a few times. The chain has TRBV7-9 and TRBJ1-1; the D is unclear. The CDR3 totals 15 residues. V lost 2 bases and J lost 2, with 12 bases in between. Germline CDR1 SEHNR, CDR2 FQNEAQ (reference sequence). CDR3 sequence (DNA): TGTGCCAGCAGCTTACCCCCCCCAGGTAACACTGAAGCTTTCTTT. As protein: CASSLPPPGNTEAFF.

Ten or more counts support this clonotype. The chain is built from TRBV12-3 or TRBV12-4 and TRBJ2-1; 15 bases are shared with TRBD2. The CDR3 is made up of 14 amino acids. V dropped 6 bases and J dropped 9; count of bases not matched to a gene: 3. The CDR3 protein is CASSWTSGRGEQFF. The CDR3 nucleotides are TGTGCCAGCAGCTGGACTAGCGGGAGGGGTGAGCAGTTCTTC.

This clonotype was detected ten times or more. The rearrangement links TRBV12-3 or TRBV12-4 to TRBJ2-6; D not resolved. V dropped 6 bases and J dropped 0 bases, with 6 bases sitting between them. The CDR3 length is 14 residues. CDR3 DNA sequence: TGTGCCAGCAGCTTATCCTCTGGGGCCAACGTCCTGACTTTC. It is translated as CASSLSSGANVLTF.

This clonotype came up a few times. This rearrangement joins TRBV10-1 to TRBJ2-1; 9 nucleotides line up with TRBD2. Trimming took 10 bases from V and 4 from J; bases not matched to a gene: 8. This CDR3 has 14 amino acids. The V gene's germline CDR1 is WNHNN and CDR2 SYGVQD (reference sequence). The CDR3 sequence is CATSSGRTYNEQFF. DNA of the CDR3: TGCGCCACCTCAAGCGGGAGGACTTACAATGAGCAGTTCTTC.

This clonotype has ten or more counts. The DNA for the CDR3 is TGTGCCAGCAGCTTGACCCGATCCCAATACAATGAGCAGTTCTTC. Its protein product is CASSLTRSQYNEQFF. The V and J genes are TRBV7-2 and TRBJ2-1; D not resolved. Trimming shortened V by 3 bases and J by 4 bases, and 13 bases separated the two germline ends. This CDR3 has 15 amino acids. CDR1 SGHTA and CDR2 FQGNSA come from the germline V gene.

This clonotype was counted many times. The chain recombines TRBV11-1 with TRBJ2-2; 8 bases fit TRBD1. Trimming cost V 0 bases and J 6 bases; bases outside gene matches: 6. Germline lookup yields CDR1 SGHAT and CDR2 FQDESV (reference sequence). This CDR3 is 16 amino acids long. CDR3 nucleotides: TGTGCCAGCAGCTTAGCTGCAGGGGGCCGACCCGGGGAGCTGTTTTTT. This translates into CASSLAAGGRPGELFF.

In this sample, this clonotype turned up a few times. The chain has TRBV7-9 and TRBJ2-2, with D unresolved. The CDR3 has 16 amino acids. Trimming cost V 5 bases and J 3 bases, with 16 bases left between them. CDR1 SEHNR and CDR2 FQNEAQ come from the germline V gene (reference sequence). DNA for the CDR3: TGTGCCAGCAGCGAACCAAGGGTTTTTGACACCGGGGAGCTGTTTTTT. Its protein product is CASSEPRVFDTGELFF.

V and J are TRBV5-1 and TRBJ2-1, with D possibly being TRBD1 (5 bases). V dropped 4 bases and J dropped 4 bases, with 15 bases sitting between them. Per the germline V gene, CDR1 is SGHRS and CDR2 is YFSETQ. The CDR3 length is 15 residues. For the CDR3, the DNA is TGCGCCAGCAGCCTGGACATGAATCGTTACAATGAGCAGTTCTTC. Protein product: CASSLDMNRYNEQFF.

The rearrangement links TRBV24-1 to TRBJ2-3; D not certain. Trimming took 2 bases from V and 2 from J, leaving 1 base between them. This CDR3 has 12 amino acids. The germline CDR1 and CDR2 sequences are KGHDR and SFDVKD. CDR3 region: CATSDYTDTQYF. Written as DNA, the CDR3 is TGTGCCACCAGTGATTACACAGATACGCAGTATTTT.

Concerning this clonotype: A junction boundary mismatches the germline segment, possibly from a read error. The V gene is TRBV12-5, the J gene TRBJ2-1, with 16 bases that match TRBD2. The CDR3 sequence is 19 residues long. The germline gives CDR1 LGHNT, CDR2 FRNRAP. DNA for the CDR3: TGTGCTAGTGGTTTCGGGGGACTAGCGGGAGGGCCCTCCCACAATGAGCAGTTCTTC. As protein: CASGFGGLAGGPSHNEQFF. The entire variable domain, with the rest obtained from reference TRBV12-5 and TRBJ2-1, is as follows: DARVTQTPRHKVTEMGQEVTMRCQPILGHNTVFWYRQTMMQGLELLAYFRNRAPLDDSGMPKDRFSAEMPDATLATLKIQPSEPRDSAVYFCASGFGGLAGGPSHNEQFFGPGTRLTVL.

CDR3 sequence: CASTKGTGTTRQETQYF. The CDR3, as DNA: TGTGCCAGCACGAAAGGCACCGGGACCACCCGGCAAGAGACCCAGTACTTC. This chain uses TRBV6-2 or TRBV6-3 with TRBJ2-5; D may be TRBD1 or TRBD2 (5 bases each). This CDR3 is built from 17 residues. CDR1 is MNHEY, CDR2 SVGEGT, per germline. V lost 7 bases to trimming and J lost 2 bases, with 23 bases between them.

The chain is built from TRBV27 and TRBJ2-1; 11 nucleotides align to TRBD2. This CDR3 region has 15 residues. The V and J ends lost 8 bases and 8 bases, in that order; junction bases with no gene match: 11. In germline, CDR1 is MNHEY, CDR2 SMNVEV (reference sequence). CDR3 sequence: CASGFILAGDDEQFF. The CDR3 nucleotides are TGTGCCAGCGGATTTATACTAGCGGGAGACGATGAGCAGTTCTTC.

The sample holds a few counts of this clonotype. The CDR3 reads CASSQLAPPNEQFF. The DNA for the CDR3 is TGTGCCAGTAGTCAACTAGCACCCCCCAATGAGCAGTTCTTC. The chain recombines TRBV19 with TRBJ2-1; tentative D call: TRBD2 (6 bases). This CDR3 spans 14 amino acids. Deletions cut 5 bases from V and 6 bases from J, with 14 bases between. In germline, CDR1 is LNHDA, CDR2 SQIVND (reference sequence).

This sequence joins TRBV4-3 and TRBJ1-1; D ambiguous. The CDR3 extends over 15 amino acids. CDR1 and CDR2 (germline): LGHNA, YSLEER. V was cut by 4 bases and J by 0 bases, with 12 bases left in between. In DNA, the CDR3 is TGCGCCAGCAGCCCCACCAGTCAAGTGAACACTGAAGCTTTCTTT. Protein product: CASSPTSQVNTEAFF.

The CDR3 nucleotides are TGTGCCAGCAGTTACGGGGGGATCTCTGGGGCCAACGTCCTGACTTTC. Protein product: CASSYGGISGANVLTF. The chain couples TRBV6-5 to TRBJ2-6; D is possibly TRBD2 (6 bases). The CDR3 loop spans 16 amino acids. Germline V lookup: CDR1 MNHEY, CDR2 SVGAGI. The ends were cut back, 2 bases at V and 0 bases at J, with 8 bases in the middle.

Many counts were recorded for this clonotype. The genes are TRBV5-4 and TRBJ1-1; D might be TRBD1 (6 bases). The germline V gene encodes CDR1 SGHNT and CDR2 YYREEE (reference sequence). This CDR3 spans 14 amino acids. V was clipped by 3 bases and J by 5 bases, with 14 bases between them. DNA for the CDR3: TGTGCCAGCAGCTACACAATTACAGGGACTGAAGCTTTCTTT. It codes for CASSYTITGTEAFF.